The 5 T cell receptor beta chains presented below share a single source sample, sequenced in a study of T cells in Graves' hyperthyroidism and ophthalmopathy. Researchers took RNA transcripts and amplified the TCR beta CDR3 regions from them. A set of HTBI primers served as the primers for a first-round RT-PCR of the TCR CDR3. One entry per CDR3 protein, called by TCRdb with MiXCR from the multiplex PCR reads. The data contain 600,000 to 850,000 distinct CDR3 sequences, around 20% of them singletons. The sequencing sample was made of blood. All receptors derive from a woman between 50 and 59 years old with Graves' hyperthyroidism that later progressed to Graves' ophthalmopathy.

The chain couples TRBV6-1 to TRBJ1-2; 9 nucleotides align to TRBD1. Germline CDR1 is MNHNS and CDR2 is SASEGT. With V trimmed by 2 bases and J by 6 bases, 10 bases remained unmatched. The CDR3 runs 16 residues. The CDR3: CASSESERQGVNGYTF. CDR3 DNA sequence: TGTGCCAGCAGTGAATCCGAGAGACAGGGGGTGAATGGCTACACCTTC.

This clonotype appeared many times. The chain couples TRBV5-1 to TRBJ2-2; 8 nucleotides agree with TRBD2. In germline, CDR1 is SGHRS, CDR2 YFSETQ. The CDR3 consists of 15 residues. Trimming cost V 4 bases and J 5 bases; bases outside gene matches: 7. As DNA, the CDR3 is TGCGCCAGCAGCCTTGGGACTAGTGGGACCGGGGAGCTGTTTTTT. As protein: CASSLGTSGTGELFF. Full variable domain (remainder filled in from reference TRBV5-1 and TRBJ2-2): KAGVTQTPRYLIKTRGQQVTLSCSPISGHRSVSWYQQTPGQGLQFLFEYFSETQRNKGNFPGRFSGRQFSNSRSEMNVSTLELGDSALYLCASSLGTSGTGELFFGEGSRLTVL.

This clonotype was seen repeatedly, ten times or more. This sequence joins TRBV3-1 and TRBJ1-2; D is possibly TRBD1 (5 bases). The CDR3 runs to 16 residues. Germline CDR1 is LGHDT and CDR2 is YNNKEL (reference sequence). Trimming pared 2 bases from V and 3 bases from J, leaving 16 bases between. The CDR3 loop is CASSQRPGTRDYGYTF. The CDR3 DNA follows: TGTGCCAGCAGCCAACGTCCCGGGACTAGGGACTATGGCTACACCTTC.

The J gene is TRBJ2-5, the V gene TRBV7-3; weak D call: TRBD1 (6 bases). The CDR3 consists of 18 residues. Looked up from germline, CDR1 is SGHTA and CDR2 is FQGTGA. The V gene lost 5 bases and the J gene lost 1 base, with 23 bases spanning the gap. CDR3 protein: CASSRRHGTLDSQETQYF. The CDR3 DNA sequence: TGTGCCAGCAGCCGACGACACGGAACCCTGGACAGCCAAGAGACCCAGTACTTC.

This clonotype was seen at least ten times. CDR3 protein: CASSYSRTGGRSTEAFF. The DNA of the CDR3 is TGTGCCAGCAGTTACTCAAGGACAGGGGGTCGTAGCACTGAAGCTTTCTTT. The chain is built from TRBV6-5 and TRBJ1-1; 10 bases fit TRBD1. The CDR3 runs 17 residues. J was trimmed by 4 bases and V by 0 bases; bases with no gene match: 8. Germline CDR1 and CDR2: MNHEY and SVGAGI.